Listed below are T cell receptor beta chains from one sample, sequenced in a study of T cells in Graves' hyperthyroidism and ophthalmopathy. MiXCR was run by TCRdb on the multiplex PCR reads, yielding one entry per CDR3 protein. The repertoire has roughly 180,000 distinct CDR3 sequences, about 17% of them found once; the top ten carry roughly 29%. The sequenced material came from blood. These receptors were taken from a woman in her forties or fifties with Graves' hyperthyroidism. Both conserved end residues are part of each CDR3. The order of the fields is clone size, V gene, J gene, D gene, CDR3 DNA, CDR3 protein. A D gene is named only where the DNA matches it firmly. The size field is filled for only some rows; it gives once, few, many or a size class.

size: few; V: TRBV25-1; J: TRBJ1-6; D: -; DNA: TGTGCCAGAAACAGGAGATCTAGTTCACCCCTCCACTTT; CDR3: CARNRRSSSPLHF
size: many; V: TRBV7-9; J: TRBJ1-6; D: TRBD1; DNA: TGTGCCAGCAGCCTCGGGCCGGGACAGAGCTCCTATAATTCACCCCTCCACTTT; CDR3: CASSLGPGQSSYNSPLHF
size: many; V: TRBV20-1; J: TRBJ2-2; D: TRBD2; DNA: TGCAGTGCTAGAGATAGCGGGGGGGGTAACACCGGGGAGCTGTTTTTT; CDR3: CSARDSGGGNTGELFF
size: few; V: TRBV18; J: TRBJ1-5; D: TRBD1; DNA: TGTGCCAGCTCAGACACACAGGGGAATGAGCCCCAGCATTTT; CDR3: CASSDTQGNEPQHF
size: few; V: TRBV9; J: TRBJ2-5; D: TRBD2; DNA: TGTGCCAGCAGCGTCCCGGGACTAGGGGAGACCCAGTACTTC; CDR3: CASSVPGLGETQYF
size: many; V: TRBV4-1; J: TRBJ2-7; D: TRBD2; DNA: TGCGCCAGCAGCGTTAGCGGGGGGGCCTACGAGCAGTACTTC; CDR3: CASSVSGGAYEQYF
size: -; V: TRBV7-3; J: TRBJ1-1; D: TRBD1; DNA: TGTGCCAGCAGACCTGGGACAGGGGGCGTAACTGAAGCTTTCTTT; CDR3: CASRPGTGGVTEAFF
size: many; V: TRBV28; J: TRBJ1-5; D: -; DNA: TGTGCCAGCAGTTTAGTACGACCCCAGCCCCAGCATTTT; CDR3: CASSLVRPQPQHF
size: many; V: TRBV5-5; J: TRBJ2-5; D: TRBD2; DNA: TGTGCCAGCAGCCGCCCTGGGCGGGGGGGCCGAGAGACCCAGTACTTC; CDR3: CASSRPGRGGRETQYF
size: many; V: TRBV19; J: TRBJ1-2; D: TRBD1; DNA: TGTGCCAGTAAAGGCACAGGGGCTACTAACTATGGCTACACCTTC; CDR3: CASKGTGATNYGYTF
size: many; V: TRBV29-1; J: TRBJ2-1; D: TRBD2; DNA: TGCAGCGTTTTTTTTCCTCACGGGAGGAATGAGCAGTTCTTC; CDR3: CSVFFPHGRNEQFF
size: -; V: TRBV3-1; J: TRBJ1-3; D: -; DNA: TGTGCCAGCAGCCAAATTGCAAACACCATATATTTT; CDR3: CASSQIANTIYF
size: many; V: TRBV6-1; J: TRBJ2-3; D: -; DNA: TGTGCCAGCAACTCCCGAGGATCCCCCACAGATACGCAGTATTTT; CDR3: CASNSRGSPTDTQYF
size: many; V: TRBV12-3/TRBV12-4; J: TRBJ2-7; D: -; DNA: TGTGCCAGCAGTTTTACTTGGGTAAAAAACTACGAGCAGTACTTC; CDR3: CASSFTWVKNYEQYF
size: few; V: TRBV4-1; J: TRBJ2-1; D: -; DNA: TGCGCCAGCAGCCAGGGTGACACTATAAGCGATGAGCAGTTCTTC; CDR3: CASSQGDTISDEQFF
size: -; V: TRBV14; J: TRBJ1-1; D: TRBD1; DNA: TGTGCCAGCAGCCAAGATTTCAGGGGGGTTATCACTGAAGCTTTCTTT; CDR3: CASSQDFRGVITEAFF
size: many; V: TRBV2; J: TRBJ2-2; D: -; DNA: TGTGCCAGCAGTAGGACCACGAACACCGGGGAGCTGTTTTTT; CDR3: CASSRTTNTGELFF
size: many; V: TRBV7-9; J: TRBJ2-1; D: -; DNA: TGTGCCAGCCTCAGGGGGGGGAGTGGCGGTGAGCAGTTCTTC; CDR3: CASLRGGSGGEQFF
size: many; V: TRBV5-1; J: TRBJ2-2; D: TRBD2; DNA: TGCGCCAGCAGATCGACTAGCGGGGTAACCGGGGAGCTGTTTTTT; CDR3: CASRSTSGVTGELFF
size: -; V: TRBV10-1; J: TRBJ2-1; D: TRBD2; DNA: TGCGCCAGCAGTGAATCTAGCGGGGGGTTAAAGGAGCAGTTCTTC; CDR3: CASSESSGGLKEQFF
size: many; V: TRBV24-1; J: TRBJ1-5; D: -; DNA: TGTGCCACCAGCACCCAGGGGAATCAGCCCCAGCATTTT; CDR3: CATSTQGNQPQHF
size: many; V: TRBV10-2; J: TRBJ1-5; D: -; DNA: TGCGCCAGCAGTGAGTCAGGAGGCAATCAGCCCCAGCATTTT; CDR3: CASSESGGNQPQHF
size: many; V: TRBV9; J: TRBJ2-1; D: TRBD1; DNA: TGTGCCAGCGTCCGGGGACAGGGTGACAATGAGCAGTTCTTC; CDR3: CASVRGQGDNEQFF
size: many; V: TRBV6-1; J: TRBJ1-5; D: -; DNA: TGTGCCAGCAACCCCGCCCGGGGATATAGCAATCAGCCCCAGCATTTT; CDR3: CASNPARGYSNQPQHF
size: many; V: TRBV29-1; J: TRBJ2-7; D: -; DNA: TGCAGCGTTTCGGACCTTGCAACCTACGAGCAGTACTTC; CDR3: CSVSDLATYEQYF
size: many; V: TRBV7-8; J: TRBJ1-4; D: TRBD1; DNA: TGTGCCAGCAGCACAAGGACAGGACCTAATGAAAAACTGTTTTTT; CDR3: CASSTRTGPNEKLFF
size: -; V: TRBV13; J: TRBJ2-7; D: -; DNA: TGTGCCAGCAGCTTAAGGGGAGACTACGAGCAGTACTTC; CDR3: CASSLRGDYEQYF
size: many; V: TRBV7-8; J: TRBJ1-6; D: -; DNA: TGTGCCAGCAGCTTAGCCGGCAGGAAGGATTCACCCCTCCACTTT; CDR3: CASSLAGRKDSPLHF
size: many; V: TRBV7-2; J: TRBJ1-4; D: -; DNA: TGTGCCAGCAGCTTAGGATTCGCAACTAATGAAAAACTGTTTTTT; CDR3: CASSLGFATNEKLFF
size: many; V: TRBV24-1; J: TRBJ2-7; D: -; DNA: TGTGCCACCAGTGATTCCGGAGGGGGTCGTCTCTACGAGCAGTACTTC; CDR3: CATSDSGGGRLYEQYF
size: many; V: TRBV5-1; J: TRBJ2-1; D: TRBD2; DNA: TGCGCCAGCAGCTCGGGGCTAGCGGGGGGGCCGAATGAGCAGTTCTTC; CDR3: CASSSGLAGGPNEQFF
size: few; V: TRBV15; J: TRBJ2-7; D: -; DNA: TGTGCCACCAGCAGAGGTACAGGTTACCTCGGCGAGCAGTACTTC; CDR3: CATSRGTGYLGEQYF
size: many; V: TRBV6-6; J: TRBJ2-5; D: TRBD1; DNA: TGTGCCAGCAGTTACCAGGACAGGGCGACCCAGTACTTC; CDR3: CASSYQDRATQYF
size: many; V: TRBV6-1; J: TRBJ1-3; D: -; DNA: TGTGCCAGCAGTTCCCACAGACACTCTGGAAACACCATATATTTT; CDR3: CASSSHRHSGNTIYF
size: many; V: TRBV5-5; J: TRBJ2-2; D: -; DNA: TGTGCCAGCACCTCAGGGGAGCCCGGGGAGCTGTTTTTT; CDR3: CASTSGEPGELFF
size: -; V: TRBV6-5; J: TRBJ2-7; D: -; DNA: TGTGCCAGCAGTTTATACAGGGATACCCCCGAGCAGTACTTC; CDR3: CASSLYRDTPEQYF
size: many; V: TRBV6-1; J: TRBJ1-2; D: TRBD1; DNA: TGTGCCAGCACTTCTGGGGGACAGGGGAGGTTCGGCTATGGCTACACCTTC; CDR3: CASTSGGQGRFGYGYTF
size: -; V: TRBV19; J: TRBJ2-7; D: -; DNA: TGTGCCAGTACGGGATCGTTTGTACTCTCAACCTACGAGCAGTACTTC; CDR3: CASTGSFVLSTYEQYF
size: few; V: TRBV28; J: TRBJ1-2; D: -; DNA: TGTGCCAGCAGAACCTGGACGGGGGGAGAAATAAGAGGCTACACCTTC; CDR3: CASRTWTGGEIRGYTF
size: many; V: TRBV18; J: TRBJ1-5; D: -; DNA: TGTGCCAGCTCACCCCAACCCCCGATTAGCAATCAGCCCCAGCATTTT; CDR3: CASSPQPPISNQPQHF
size: many; V: TRBV10-2; J: TRBJ2-1; D: TRBD1; DNA: TGCGCCAGCAGTGAGTCGACAGGGGGGACCCTTTACAATGAGCAGTTCTTC; CDR3: CASSESTGGTLYNEQFF
size: many; V: TRBV12-3/TRBV12-4; J: TRBJ1-1; D: TRBD1; DNA: TGTGCCAGCAGTGCACAGGGGATGGCTGAAGCTTTCTTT; CDR3: CASSAQGMAEAFF
size: many; V: TRBV29-1; J: TRBJ1-1; D: -; DNA: TGCAGCGTCATCTCCCGGGGACACCTGAACACTGAAGCTTTCTTT; CDR3: CSVISRGHLNTEAFF
size: many; V: TRBV5-6; J: TRBJ2-3; D: TRBD2; DNA: TGTGCCAGCAGCTCCGGGACTACTAGCACAGATACGCAGTATTTT; CDR3: CASSSGTTSTDTQYF
size: many; V: TRBV27; J: TRBJ2-7; D: TRBD2; DNA: TGTGCCAGCAGTTCGGCCGGGACTAGGTACGAGCAGTACTTC; CDR3: CASSSAGTRYEQYF
size: -; V: TRBV5-5; J: TRBJ2-4; D: TRBD2; DNA: TGTGCCAGCAGTAAGCCCGGGGGGGCATATGCAAACATTCAGTACTTC; CDR3: CASSKPGGAYANIQYF
size: few; V: TRBV7-9; J: TRBJ2-7; D: -; DNA: TGTACCAGCAGCGTATACAGGGAGGAGGGCTACGAGCAGTACTTC; CDR3: CTSSVYREEGYEQYF
size: few; V: TRBV9; J: TRBJ2-3; D: TRBD1; DNA: TGTGCCAGCAGCGCGGGACAGCCTGGGGATACGCAGTATTTT; CDR3: CASSAGQPGDTQYF
size: few; V: TRBV6-5; J: TRBJ2-1; D: -; DNA: TGTACCAGCAGTTACGGGCTAGAGGGTCAGAATGAGCAGTTCTTC; CDR3: CTSSYGLEGQNEQFF
size: many; V: TRBV29-1; J: TRBJ1-2; D: -; DNA: TGCAGCGCTTCAGAGGGTAACCTACCACCCTTTAACTATGGCTACACCTTC; CDR3: CSASEGNLPPFNYGYTF
size: many; V: TRBV20-1; J: TRBJ2-3; D: TRBD1; DNA: TGCAGTGCTAGTCACAGGGGGCGAAGCACAGATACGCAGTATTTT; CDR3: CSASHRGRSTDTQYF
size: many; V: TRBV7-9; J: TRBJ1-4; D: -; DNA: TGTGCCAGCAGCTCCGGGGCTTCGTTTAATGAAAAACTGTTTTTT; CDR3: CASSSGASFNEKLFF
size: few; V: TRBV4-2; J: TRBJ1-1; D: TRBD1; DNA: TGTGCCAGCAGCCAAGATACAGGGGAGGGCACTGAAGCTTTCTTT; CDR3: CASSQDTGEGTEAFF
size: many; V: TRBV9; J: TRBJ1-1; D: TRBD1; DNA: TGTGCCAGCAGCGTAGGAGGGGCAGGGGGCACTGAAGCTTTCTTT; CDR3: CASSVGGAGGTEAFF
size: many; V: TRBV6-5; J: TRBJ2-1; D: -; DNA: TGTGCCAGCAGTTACTCGGTGAGAACCGCGACACCCAATGAGCAGTTCTTC; CDR3: CASSYSVRTATPNEQFF
size: many; V: TRBV5-6; J: TRBJ2-7; D: -; DNA: TGTGCCAGCAGCTTGGCAATACAGACCTACGAGCAGTACTTC; CDR3: CASSLAIQTYEQYF
size: once; V: TRBV11-3; J: TRBJ2-1; D: TRBD2; DNA: TGTGCCAGCAGCTTAGGGAGCGGGAGGAATGATGAGCAGTTCTTC; CDR3: CASSLGSGRNDEQFF
size: many; V: TRBV20-1; J: TRBJ1-1; D: -; DNA: TGCAGTGCTAGGAAGGACATGAACACTGAAGCTTTCTTT; CDR3: CSARKDMNTEAFF
size: -; V: TRBV7-2; J: TRBJ2-5; D: -; DNA: TGTGCCAGCAGACCGGGACCACGGGAGACCCAGTACTTC; CDR3: CASRPGPRETQYF
size: few; V: TRBV6-5; J: TRBJ1-6; D: -; DNA: TGTGCCAGCAGTTACTCCGGTCGGGGCCACAATTCACCCCTCCACTTT; CDR3: CASSYSGRGHNSPLHF